A single sample is the source of the 19 T cell receptor beta chains below, sequenced in a study of cytomegalovirus exposure and HLA in healthy donors (TCRdb year 2017). Library construction relied on the immunoSEQ multiplex PCR assay. For the multiplex PCR, a mixture combining 60 forward primers for TCR Vbeta segments and 13 reverse primers for TCR Jbeta segments was used. In its TCRdb copy, this immuneACCESS table keeps in-frame sequences only and misses some clones. Where compared with another copy, unresolved V genes explain less than half of these, and the others have no known cause. This sample comprises about 230,000 clones, 70% to 90% of them detected only once. 0.2% to 0.25% of the sample belongs to the ten largest clones. The sequenced sample consisted of PBMCs. These receptors originate from a girl aged 2-10 years in good health and CMV-seronegative.

The chain recombines TRBV27 with TRBJ2-5, with 7 bases identical to TRBD2. Looked up from germline, CDR1 is MNHEY and CDR2 is SMNVEV (reference sequence). This CDR3 contains 14 residues. With 5 bases clipped from V and 5 bases from J, the junction kept 8 bases outside the gene matches. CDR3 sequence reads: CASSRWEGRETQYF. In nucleotides, the CDR3 is TGTGCCAGCAGTAGGTGGGAGGGCCGGGAGACCCAGTACTTC.

The chain uses TRBV5-1 and TRBJ2-7, with D possibly being TRBD1 (6 bases). The CDR3 loop spans 15 amino acids. With 2 bases removed from V and 4 bases from J, the gap between germline ends came to 16 bases. Germline assignment: CDR1 SGHRS and CDR2 YFSETQ. CDR3 bases: TGCGCCAGCAGCTTAGAGCCAAGGGGGATTTACGAGCAGTACTTC. Its protein product is CASSLEPRGIYEQYF.

This clone was counted between two and nine times. V gene TRBV6-6 combines with J gene TRBJ1-1, with D unclear. The ends were cut back, 0 bases at V and 2 bases at J, with 10 bases in the middle. CDR3 length: 15 amino acids. Germline loops: CDR1 MNHNY, CDR2 SVGAGI (reference sequence). The CDR3 DNA reads as TGTGCCAGCAGTTACTCGATACGGAGTAACACTGAAGCTTTCTTT. Protein sequence: CASSYSIRSNTEAFF.

The chain joins TRBV4-2 to TRBJ2-1; TRBD2 matches at 8 bases. Trimming took 0 bases from V and 3 from J; bases not matched to a gene: 7. The CDR3 is 17 residues long. In germline, CDR1 is LGHNA, CDR2 YNFKEQ. The DNA for the CDR3 is TGTGCCAGCAGCCAAGAGTCAAGCGGGAGACGCTACAATGAGCAGTTCTTC. The encoded protein is CASSQESSGRRYNEQFF.

The chain recombines TRBV5-6 with TRBJ1-2; D call uncertain. This CDR3 is built from 14 residues. V gave up 1 base and J gave up 4 bases, with 11 bases separating them. Germline V gene lookup returns CDR1 SGHDT and CDR2 YYEEEE. CDR3 residues: CASSLRRATYGYTF. The CDR3 DNA is TGTGCCAGCAGCTTGAGGAGGGCCACCTATGGCTACACCTTC.

The rearrangement links TRBV2 to TRBJ2-3; D uncertain. Trimming took 5 bases from V and 6 from J, leaving 9 bases between them. The CDR3 extends over 12 amino acids. The V gene's germline CDR1 is SNHLY and CDR2 FYNNEI. CDR3 nucleotides: TGTGCCAGCAGTACTATCCGGGATACGCAGTATTTT. Amino acids: CASSTIRDTQYF.

The V call is TRBV19, the J call TRBJ2-3; TRBD2 matches 8 bases. The CDR3 has 15 residues. CDR1 is LNHDA, CDR2 SQIVND, per germline (reference sequence). V dropped 4 bases and J dropped 1; count of bases not matched to a gene: 4. The CDR3 DNA reads as TGTGCCAGTAGTACCCCGGGACTAGGCACAGATACGCAGTATTTT. This gives the protein CASSTPGLGTDTQYF.

The chain recombines TRBV28 with TRBJ1-5; D is unresolved. Germline V CDR1 and CDR2: MDHEN, SYDVKM. Deletions cut 11 bases from V and 7 bases from J, with 15 bases between. CDR3 size: 12 residues. The CDR3 spells CAGGELGQPQHF. The CDR3 DNA reads as TGTGCCGGAGGAGAGCTGGGGCAGCCCCAGCATTTT.

The chain uses TRBV5-1 and TRBJ1-5; D is perhaps TRBD1 (5 bases). V was pared by 0 bases and J by 3 bases, with 16 bases between. From germline, CDR1 is SGHRS and CDR2 YFSETQ. The CDR3 loop spans 17 amino acids. The CDR3 reads CASSLGPRARNNQPQHF. CDR3 in DNA: TGCGCCAGCAGCTTGGGGCCCAGGGCCCGGAACAATCAGCCCCAGCATTTT.

The gene calls are TRBV6-4 and TRBJ2-1; 8 bases are a match to TRBD2. The CDR3 runs to 15 residues. Trimming cost V 7 bases and J 2 bases; bases outside gene matches: 7. The germline V gene has CDR1 MRHNA and CDR2 SNTAGT. CDR3 loop: CASTRDGGAYNEQFF. In DNA form, the CDR3 reads TGTGCCAGCACTCGAGACGGGGGGGCCTACAATGAGCAGTTCTTC.

The rearrangement links TRBV6-6 to TRBJ2-7; weak D call: TRBD2 (6 bases). V was trimmed by 10 bases and J by 5 bases, leaving 21 bases between them. Germline loops: CDR1 MNHNY, CDR2 SVGAGI (reference sequence). CDR3 length equals 14 residues. Written as DNA, the CDR3 is TGTGCCACCCGAGAGAAAGTAGCGGTTGACGAGCAGTACTTC. This sequence encodes CATREKVAVDEQYF.

This clone has just one count. This chain uses TRBV4-1 with TRBJ1-2; possible D gene TRBD1, 5 bases. The CDR3 is 19 residues long. Germline V gene data show CDR1 as MGHRA and CDR2 as YSYEKL. Between the trimmed V and J ends, which lost 1 base and 6 bases, there was a span of 27 bases. The CDR3 region has the DNA TGCGCCAGCAGCCAAGCTGTTAGGGGCATTAGTTTTTCAAAGGATGGCTACACCTTC. Translated: CASSQAVRGISFSKDGYTF.

The genes are TRBV28 and TRBJ1-5; no clear D. Germline V gene data show CDR1 as MDHEN and CDR2 as SYDVKM. This CDR3 comprises 13 residues. Trimming took off 6 bases at V and 6 bases at J, with 12 bases between the two ends. The CDR3 DNA is TGTGCCAGCAGGCCCAACTTGAGTCAGCCCCAGCATTTT. It encodes CASRPNLSQPQHF.

This clone showed up just once. The rearrangement joins TRBV29-1 to TRBJ2-7; 11 bases are shared with TRBD1. Germline loops: CDR1 SQVTM, CDR2 ANQGSEA. CDR3 length equals 15 residues. J was trimmed by 2 bases and V by 7 bases; bases with no gene match: 10. The CDR3 sequence is CSAWTGGAPAYEQYF. The CDR3 DNA reads as TGCAGCGCCTGGACAGGGGGCGCCCCGGCCTACGAGCAGTACTTC.

The chain carries TRBV2 and TRBJ2-1, with D perhaps matching TRBD2 (5 bases). CDR3 length: 14 residues. The germline V gene has CDR1 SNHLY and CDR2 FYNNEI. Trimming took off 4 bases at V and 4 bases at J, with 11 bases between the two ends. The CDR3 nucleotides are TGTGCCAGCAGTGCGGAGGCTAGATACAATGAGCAGTTCTTC. Its protein is CASSAEARYNEQFF.

CDR3 sequence: CASSEPGTLYGYTF. CDR3 DNA: TGTGCCAGCAGTGAACCCGGGACTCTCTATGGCTACACCTTC. The chain employs TRBV6-1 and TRBJ1-2, with D perhaps matching TRBD1 (5 bases). Germline CDR1 reads MNHNS; CDR2 reads SASEGT. The CDR3 is 14 amino acids. Trimming cost V 2 bases and J 4 bases, with 11 bases left between them.

As to this clone: The junction departs from the called germline gene at one end, perhaps through a read error. The chain combines TRBV7-9 with TRBJ2-7; 10 nucleotides agree with TRBD2. The germline CDR1 and CDR2 sequences are SEHNR and FQNEAQ (reference sequence). This CDR3 spans 16 amino acids. The chain's CDR3 is CSSSSDSSGSHYEQYF. The CDR3 coding sequence is TGTTCCAGCAGCTCGGACTCTAGCGGGAGCCACTACGAGCAGTACTTC.

This clone turned up a few times. This rearrangement joins TRBV6-5 to TRBJ1-1; the match to TRBD1 covers 7 bases. The CDR3 is 16 residues long. Trimming took 0 bases from V and 1 from J; bases not matched to a gene: 5. Germline-derived CDR1 and CDR2 are MNHEY and SVGAGI. As DNA, the CDR3 is TGTGCCAGCAGTTACTCGAGGGGGACAGCGAACACTGAAGCTTTCTTT. Translating it yields CASSYSRGTANTEAFF.

The gene calls are TRBV12-2 and TRBJ2-2; TRBD2 is the table's D call, not checked against the DNA. TRBV12-2 is a listed pseudogene. There are 14 residues in the CDR3. CDR3 loop: CASRERGGPGELFF. CDR3 coding DNA: TGTGCAAGTCGGGAGCGGGGGGGCCCCGGGGAGCTGTTTTTT.